Here is one T cell receptor beta chain with its context. The antigen remains unidentified. Intraepithelial and lamina propria lymphocytes were isolated from graft specimens. These data are taken from a study of graft-versus-host responses after intestinal transplantation. Study-level findings and limits: Some GvH clones appeared in ileal mucosa or blood before recipient bone marrow.

Per the germline V gene, CDR1 is SGHTA and CDR2 is FQGTGA. The V gene end was trimmed by 8 bases and the J gene end by 4 bases; junction bases not matched to a gene: 4. The CDR3 is made up of 13 amino acids. The protocol was immunoSEQ multiplex PCR, while the TCRdb copy is restricted to in-frame clones and leaves out a portion. The sample lists some 15,000 clones, roughly 84% occurring once. This TCR was sampled from a human patient who received an intestinal transplant, so some T cells may come from the graft donor. The material sequenced was ileum tissue, taken about 600 days after intestinal transplantation. This chain joins TRBV7-3 and TRBJ2-1; 8 bases fit TRBD1. Written as DNA, the CDR3 is TGTGCCAGCGGTCAGGGGGCATACAATGAGCAGTTCTTC. Translation: CASGQGAYNEQFF.